This TCR beta chain was recorded in a study of neurological immune-mediated disorders. Regarding the study as a whole: Because no CDR3 amino acid sequences were shared across subjects by expanded clones, private repertoires were suggested in all groups. Phylogenetic grouping put 18 of 34 multiple sclerosis patients' repertoires into one related-CDR3 cluster, a possible signature.

This clonotype showed up many times. As yet, its antigen is unknown. Germline V lookup: CDR1 DFQATT, CDR2 SNEGSKA (reference sequence). This CDR3 is 16 amino acids long. V was pared by 0 bases and J by 0 bases, with 4 bases of the junction left unmatched. Synthesis of cDNA was carried out by template-switch 5'RACE. The reaction used 10-nucleotide random UMIs. TCRdb re-called the 5' RACE reads through MiXCR, storing one row per CDR3 protein. The repertoire holds some 83,000 distinct CDR3 sequences, 2.5% to 3% seen once, with 0.9% to 1.4% in the top ten. The study built unsorted libraries from 2 million PBMCs kept at -80 C.

This clonotype originated in a woman aged 25 to 39 with multiple sclerosis. The V gene is TRBV20-1, the J gene TRBJ2-5; 10 bases are a match to TRBD2. Source material: PBMCs. The CDR3 DNA follows: TGCAGTGCTAGAGATTTAGCGGGAGGAGACCAAGAGACCCAGTACTTC. Translated: CSARDLAGGDQETQYF.